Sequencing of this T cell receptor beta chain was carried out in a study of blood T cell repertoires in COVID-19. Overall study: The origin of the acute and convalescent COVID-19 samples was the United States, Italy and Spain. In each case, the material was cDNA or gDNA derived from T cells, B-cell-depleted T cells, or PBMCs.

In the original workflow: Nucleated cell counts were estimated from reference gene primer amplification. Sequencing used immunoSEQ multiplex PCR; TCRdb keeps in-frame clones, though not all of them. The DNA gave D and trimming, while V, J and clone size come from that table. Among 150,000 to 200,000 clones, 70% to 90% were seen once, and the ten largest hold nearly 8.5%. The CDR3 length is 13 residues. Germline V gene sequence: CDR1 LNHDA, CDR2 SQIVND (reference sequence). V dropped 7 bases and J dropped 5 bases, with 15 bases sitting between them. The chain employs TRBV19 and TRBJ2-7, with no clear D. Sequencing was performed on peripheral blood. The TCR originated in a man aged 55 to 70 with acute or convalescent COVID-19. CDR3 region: CASKPTGVDEQYF. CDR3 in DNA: TGTGCCAGTAAGCCGACGGGTGTCGACGAGCAGTACTTC.